This T cell receptor beta chain is from a study of blood T cell repertoires in COVID-19. V was clipped by 0 bases and J by 0 bases, with 21 bases between them. The CDR3 contains 20 residues. CDR1 and CDR2 (germline): LGHDT, YNNKEL (reference sequence). Original processing notes: Scientists estimated how many nucleated cells there were by amplifying reference gene primers. Clones were sequenced by immunoSEQ multiplex PCR, and TCRdb holds only the in-frame ones, with some missing. V, J and clone size are taken as reported in that table, and D and trimming were inferred from the DNA itself. The repertoire consists of approximately 380,000 clones, with around 89% occurring once and the leading ten covering 0.9% to 1.5%.

The TCR sequence derives from a woman aged 18-30 years who had recovered from COVID-19. The V and J genes are TRBV3-1 (or the pseudogene TRBV3-2) and TRBJ2-4; no reliable D call. Sequencing used PBMCs or T cells enriched from blood (not recorded which). CDR3 protein: CASSQESWAGQLLAKNIQYF. In nucleotides, the CDR3 is TGTGCCAGCAGCCAAGAGTCCTGGGCTGGGCAGTTACTAGCCAAAAACATTCAGTACTTC.